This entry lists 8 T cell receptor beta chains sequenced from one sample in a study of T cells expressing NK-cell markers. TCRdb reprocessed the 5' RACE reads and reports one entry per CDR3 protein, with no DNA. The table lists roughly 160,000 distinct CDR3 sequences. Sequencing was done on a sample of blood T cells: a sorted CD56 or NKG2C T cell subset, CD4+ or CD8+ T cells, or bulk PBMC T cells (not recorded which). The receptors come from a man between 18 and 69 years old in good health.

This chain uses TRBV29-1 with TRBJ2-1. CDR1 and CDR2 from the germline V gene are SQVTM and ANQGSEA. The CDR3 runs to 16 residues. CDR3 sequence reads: CSVEELDIRSYNEQFF.

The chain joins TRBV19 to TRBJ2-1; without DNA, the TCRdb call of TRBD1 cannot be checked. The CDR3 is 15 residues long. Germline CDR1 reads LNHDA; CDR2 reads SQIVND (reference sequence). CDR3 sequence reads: CASSIQGLFIGEQFF.

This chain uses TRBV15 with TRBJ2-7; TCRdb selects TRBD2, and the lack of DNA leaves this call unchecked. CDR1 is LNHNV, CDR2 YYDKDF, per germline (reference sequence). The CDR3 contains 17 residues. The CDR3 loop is CATSRLLAGGTSYEQYF.

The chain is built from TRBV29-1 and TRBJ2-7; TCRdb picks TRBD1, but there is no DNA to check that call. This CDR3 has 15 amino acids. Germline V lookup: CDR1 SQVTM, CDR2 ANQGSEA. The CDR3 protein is CSVVIVGRLSYEQYF.

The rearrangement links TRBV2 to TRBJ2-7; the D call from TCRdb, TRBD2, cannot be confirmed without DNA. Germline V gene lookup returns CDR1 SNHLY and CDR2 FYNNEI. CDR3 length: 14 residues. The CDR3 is CASSEAPGRSEQYF.

The CDR3 here is CASSPPEGGRLYEQYF. This chain connects TRBV7-9 to TRBJ2-7; TCRdb picks TRBD1, but there is no DNA to check that call. CDR3 length equals 16 residues. Germline CDR1 and CDR2: SEHNR and FQNEAQ (reference sequence).

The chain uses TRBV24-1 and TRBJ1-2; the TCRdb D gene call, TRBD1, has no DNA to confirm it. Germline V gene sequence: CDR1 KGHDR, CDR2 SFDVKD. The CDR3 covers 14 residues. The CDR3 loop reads CATSDKDRTYGYTF.

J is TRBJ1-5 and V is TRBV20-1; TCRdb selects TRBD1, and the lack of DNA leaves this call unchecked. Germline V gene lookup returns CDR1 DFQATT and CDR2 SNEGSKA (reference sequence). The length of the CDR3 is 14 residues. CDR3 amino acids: CSARGTSDNQPQHF.